What follows is one T cell receptor (beta chain) and its context. This clonotype was detected ten times or more. This receptor's antigen is unknown. The record has no base qualities; no much larger clone is one base away. The data are from a study of breast tumors, draining lymph nodes, adjacent tissues (dated by TCRdb to the mid-2010s). Notes on the research overall: In breast cancer patients, the study compared the TCR beta repertoires of tumor, adjacent nontumor tissue and axillary lymph nodes. In human breast cancer, the study set out to evaluate how tumor, surrounding tissue and draining lymph node repertoires relate to one another and whether T cells may move between these sites. Summary of the overall study and its limitations: The study presented the conclusion that tumor T cells originate in lymph nodes as consistent with a hypothesis, not as something directly demonstrated. Tumor and nontumor tissue repertoires were found to be significantly more similar in luminal-like than in basal-like breast cancer. Tumor T-cell repertoires showed less diversity than lymph node repertoires and more diversity than nontumor tissue repertoires, and tumor T-cell repertoires showed preferential V and J gene usage. A scenario in which most tumor T cells derive from the lymph node and then expand within tumor tissue was judged to be consistent with the data.

The lymph node samples were taken from the axillary draining lymph nodes of breast cancer patients. Sequencing was performed on an Illumina HiSeq 2000. Multiplex PCR amplification was used to generate the TCR beta chain libraries. The amplified TCR beta chain products were analyzed by high-throughput sequencing. TCRdb reran the public reads through fastp at Q25 and MiXCR, keeping productive beta chains. Each entry merges the rows of one CDR3 protein and shows their most common DNA and genes. Counted in this sample were around 130,000 distinct CDR3 sequences; less than 25% of them appeared once. The ten largest account for around 2.2% of the sample. CDR1 SGHTA and CDR2 FQGTGA are derived from the germline V gene. Spanning cysteine to phenylalanine, the CDR3 consists of 12 amino acids. The read is trimmed to its CDR3 DNA, 36 bases read in frame from base 1. Trimming at the junction amounts to 3 bases on V and 6 bases on J, and the germline ends lie 5 bases apart.

This receptor was identified in a female donor with breast cancer. Some clones in this sample may be carry-over from other donors' samples. The rearranged segments are TRBV7-3 and TRBJ2-2; the D gene assignment is ambiguous. What was sequenced was axillary lymph node tissue. The CDR3 in this case is CASSFNSGELFF. Read as DNA, the sequence is TGTGCCAGCAGCTTTAATTCCGGGGAGCTGTTTTTT.